The present T cell receptor beta chain was sequenced within a study of cytomegalovirus exposure and HLA in healthy donors. Germline V lookup: CDR1 SEHNR, CDR2 FQNEAQ (reference sequence). The V gene lost 5 bases and the J gene lost 3 bases, with 14 bases spanning the gap. The CDR3 runs 15 residues. PCR involved 60 Vbeta and 13 Jbeta primers. The data were produced by immunoSEQ multiplex PCR, yet TCRdb's version contains in-frame clones alone and is incomplete. The sample holds about 140,000 clones; about 80% are singletons and the top ten take 2% to 2.5%. This chain connects TRBV7-9 to TRBJ1-3; D is unresolved. The sequencing sample was made of PBMCs. This TCR was sampled from a man younger than 45 in good health and CMV-seronegative. The CDR3 protein is CASSRYLGSGNTIYF. CDR3 in DNA: TGTGCCAGCAGCCGCTATTTGGGCAGTGGAAACACCATATATTTT.